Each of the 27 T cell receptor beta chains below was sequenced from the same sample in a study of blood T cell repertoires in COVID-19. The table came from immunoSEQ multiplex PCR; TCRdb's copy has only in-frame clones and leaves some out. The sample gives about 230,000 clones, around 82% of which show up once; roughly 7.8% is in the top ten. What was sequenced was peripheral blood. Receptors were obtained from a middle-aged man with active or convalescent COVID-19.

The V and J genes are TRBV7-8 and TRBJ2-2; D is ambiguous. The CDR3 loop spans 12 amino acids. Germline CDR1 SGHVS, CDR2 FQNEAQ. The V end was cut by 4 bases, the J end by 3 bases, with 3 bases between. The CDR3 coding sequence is TGTGCCAGCAGCTCTCACACCGGGGAGCTGTTTTTT. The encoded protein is CASSSHTGELFF.

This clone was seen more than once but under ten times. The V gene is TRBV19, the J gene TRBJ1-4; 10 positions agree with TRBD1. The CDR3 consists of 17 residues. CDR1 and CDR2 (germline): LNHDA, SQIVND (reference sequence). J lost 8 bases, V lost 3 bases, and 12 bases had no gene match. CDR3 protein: CASSIRVRTGGSEKLFF. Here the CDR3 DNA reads TGTGCCAGTAGTATTAGAGTGCGGACAGGGGGAAGCGAAAAACTGTTTTTT.

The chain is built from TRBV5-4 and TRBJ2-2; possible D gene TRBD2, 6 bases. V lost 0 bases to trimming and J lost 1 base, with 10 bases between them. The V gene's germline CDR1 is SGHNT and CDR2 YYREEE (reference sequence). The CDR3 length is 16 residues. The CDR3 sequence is CASSLEGGLNTGELFF. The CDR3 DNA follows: TGTGCCAGCAGCTTGGAAGGAGGGCTGAACACCGGGGAGCTGTTTTTT.

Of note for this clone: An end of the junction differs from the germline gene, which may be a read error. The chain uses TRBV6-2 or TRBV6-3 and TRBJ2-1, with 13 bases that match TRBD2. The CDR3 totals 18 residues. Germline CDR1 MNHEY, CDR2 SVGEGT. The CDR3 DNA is TGTGCCAGCAGTGACTCCGGGACTAGCGGGATCTTCTACAATGAGCAGTTCTTC. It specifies CASSDSGTSGIFYNEQFF.

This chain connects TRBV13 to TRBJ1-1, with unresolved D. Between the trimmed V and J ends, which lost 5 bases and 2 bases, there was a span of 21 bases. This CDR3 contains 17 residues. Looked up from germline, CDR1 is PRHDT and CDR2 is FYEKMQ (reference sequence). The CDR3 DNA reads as TGTGCCAGCAGCCCTCGGGGATCCCGCGGACGCAACACTGAAGCTTTCTTT. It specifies CASSPRGSRGRNTEAFF.

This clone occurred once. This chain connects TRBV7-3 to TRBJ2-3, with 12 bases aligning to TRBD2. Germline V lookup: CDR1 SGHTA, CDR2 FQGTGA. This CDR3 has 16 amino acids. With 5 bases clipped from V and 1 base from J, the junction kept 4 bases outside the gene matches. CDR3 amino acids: CASSLRLAGGTDTQYF. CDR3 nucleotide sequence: TGTGCCAGCAGCCTCAGACTAGCGGGGGGCACAGATACGCAGTATTTT.

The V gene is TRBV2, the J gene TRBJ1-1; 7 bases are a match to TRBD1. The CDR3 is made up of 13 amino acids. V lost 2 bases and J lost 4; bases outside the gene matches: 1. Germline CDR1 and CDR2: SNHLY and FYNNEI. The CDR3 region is CASSESGGTEAFF. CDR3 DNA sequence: TGTGCCAGCAGTGAATCAGGGGGCACTGAAGCTTTCTTT.

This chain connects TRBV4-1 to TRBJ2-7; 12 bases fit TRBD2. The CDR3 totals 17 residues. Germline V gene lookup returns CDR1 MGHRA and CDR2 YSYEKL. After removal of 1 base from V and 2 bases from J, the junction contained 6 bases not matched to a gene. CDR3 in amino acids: CASSQGLAGVGTYEQYF. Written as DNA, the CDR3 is TGCGCCAGCAGCCAAGGACTAGCGGGGGTGGGGACCTACGAGCAGTACTTC.

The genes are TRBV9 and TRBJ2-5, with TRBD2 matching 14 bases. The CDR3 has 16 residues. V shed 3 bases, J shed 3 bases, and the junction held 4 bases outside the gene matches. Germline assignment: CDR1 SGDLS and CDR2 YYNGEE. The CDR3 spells CASSATSGGAEETQYF. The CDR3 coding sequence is TGTGCCAGCAGCGCGACTAGCGGGGGGGCCGAAGAGACCCAGTACTTC.

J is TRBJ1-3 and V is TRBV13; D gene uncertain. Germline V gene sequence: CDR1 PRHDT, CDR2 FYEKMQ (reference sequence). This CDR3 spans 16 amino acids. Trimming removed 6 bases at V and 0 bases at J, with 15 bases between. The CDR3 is CASRARGFGSGNTIYF. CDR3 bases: TGTGCCAGCAGAGCTCGGGGATTCGGCTCTGGAAACACCATATATTTT.

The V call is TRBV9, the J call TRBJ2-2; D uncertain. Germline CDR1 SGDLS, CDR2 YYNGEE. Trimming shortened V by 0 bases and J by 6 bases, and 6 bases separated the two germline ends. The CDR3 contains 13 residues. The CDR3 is CASSVGDAGELFF. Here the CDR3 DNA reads TGTGCCAGCAGCGTAGGAGATGCCGGGGAGCTGTTTTTT.

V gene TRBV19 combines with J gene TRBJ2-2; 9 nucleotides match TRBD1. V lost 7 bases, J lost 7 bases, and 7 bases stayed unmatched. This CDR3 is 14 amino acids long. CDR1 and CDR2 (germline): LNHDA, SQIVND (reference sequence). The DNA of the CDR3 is TGTGCCAGTACCAGGGACAGGGTTGGCGGGGAGCTGTTTTTT. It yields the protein CASTRDRVGGELFF.

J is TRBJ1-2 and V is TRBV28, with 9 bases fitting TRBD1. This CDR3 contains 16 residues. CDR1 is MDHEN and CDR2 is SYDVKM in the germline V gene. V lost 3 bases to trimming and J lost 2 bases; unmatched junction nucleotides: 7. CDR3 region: CASSFTPGQGNYGYTF. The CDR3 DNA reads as TGTGCCAGCAGTTTCACTCCGGGACAGGGAAACTATGGCTACACCTTC.

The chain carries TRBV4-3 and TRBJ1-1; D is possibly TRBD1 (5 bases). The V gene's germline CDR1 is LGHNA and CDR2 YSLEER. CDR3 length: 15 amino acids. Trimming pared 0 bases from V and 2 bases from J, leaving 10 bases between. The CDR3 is CASSQDRAINTEAFF. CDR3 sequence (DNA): TGCGCCAGCAGCCAAGACAGGGCTATAAACACTGAAGCTTTCTTT.

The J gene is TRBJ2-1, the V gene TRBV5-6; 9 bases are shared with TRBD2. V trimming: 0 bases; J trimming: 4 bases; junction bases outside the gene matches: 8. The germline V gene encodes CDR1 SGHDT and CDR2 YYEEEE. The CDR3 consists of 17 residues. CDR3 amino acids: CASSLASGAYIYNEQFF. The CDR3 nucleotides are TGTGCCAGCAGCTTGGCTAGCGGGGCATACATTTACAATGAGCAGTTCTTC.

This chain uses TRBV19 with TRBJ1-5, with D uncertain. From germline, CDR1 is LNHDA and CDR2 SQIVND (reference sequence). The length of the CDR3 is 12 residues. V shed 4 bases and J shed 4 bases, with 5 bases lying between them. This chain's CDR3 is CASSRLNQPQHF. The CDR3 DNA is TGTGCCAGTAGTAGGCTGAATCAGCCCCAGCATTTT.

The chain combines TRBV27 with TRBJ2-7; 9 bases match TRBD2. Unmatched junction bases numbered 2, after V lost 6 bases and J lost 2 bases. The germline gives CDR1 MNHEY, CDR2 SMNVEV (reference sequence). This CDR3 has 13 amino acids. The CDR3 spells CASSLAGTYEQYF. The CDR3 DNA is TGTGCCAGCAGCCTAGCGGGGACCTACGAGCAGTACTTC.

The CDR3 loop is CASSPWTGRVETQYF. The DNA for the CDR3 is TGTGCCAGCAGCCCCTGGACAGGGAGGGTTGAGACCCAGTACTTC. The chain employs TRBV7-6 and TRBJ2-5, with D possibly matching TRBD1 (8 bases). CDR3 length: 15 amino acids. Germline CDR1 and CDR2: SGHVS and FNYEAQ. Trimming took off 5 bases at V and 5 bases at J, with 18 bases between the two ends. The whole variable domain, remainder taken from reference TRBV7-6 and TRBJ2-5, is GAGVSQSPRYKVTKRGQDVALRCDPISGHVSLYWYRQALGQGPEFLTYFNYEAQQDKSGLPNDRFSAERPEGSISTLTIQRTEQRDSAMYRCASSPWTGRVETQYFGPGTRLLVL.

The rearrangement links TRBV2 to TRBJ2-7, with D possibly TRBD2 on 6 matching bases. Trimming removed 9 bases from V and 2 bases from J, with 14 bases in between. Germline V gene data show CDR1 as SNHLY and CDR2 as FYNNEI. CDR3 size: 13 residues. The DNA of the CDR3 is TGTGCCAGAGGCACAGGAGGGGCCTACGAGCAGTACTTC. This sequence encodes CARGTGGAYEQYF.

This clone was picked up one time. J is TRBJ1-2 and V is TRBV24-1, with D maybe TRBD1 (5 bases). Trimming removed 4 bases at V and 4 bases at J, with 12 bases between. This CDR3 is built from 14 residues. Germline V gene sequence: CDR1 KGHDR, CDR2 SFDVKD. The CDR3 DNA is TGTGCCACCAGTGACAGGGCTTCAGCCTATGGCTACACCTTC. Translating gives CATSDRASAYGYTF.

This CDR3 reads CASSLTLAWEQYF. The CDR3, as DNA: TGTGCCAGCAGTTTAACCCTAGCGTGGGAGCAGTACTTC. The V gene is TRBV28, the J gene TRBJ2-7, with D possibly being TRBD2 (6 bases). CDR1 and CDR2 (germline): MDHEN, SYDVKM. CDR3 size: 13 residues. The V end was cut by 2 bases, the J end by 7 bases, with 12 bases between.

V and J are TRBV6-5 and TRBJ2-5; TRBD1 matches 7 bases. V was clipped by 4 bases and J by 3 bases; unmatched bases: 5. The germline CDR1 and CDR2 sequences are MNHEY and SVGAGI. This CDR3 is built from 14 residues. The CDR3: CASSFQTGKETQYF. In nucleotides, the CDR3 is TGTGCCAGCAGTTTCCAGACAGGGAAAGAGACCCAGTACTTC.

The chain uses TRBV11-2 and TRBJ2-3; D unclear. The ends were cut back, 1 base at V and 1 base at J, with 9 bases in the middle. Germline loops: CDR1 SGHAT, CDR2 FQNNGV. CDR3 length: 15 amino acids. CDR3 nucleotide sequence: TGTGCCAGCAGCTTAGTCGACATCCGCACAGATACGCAGTATTTT. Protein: CASSLVDIRTDTQYF.

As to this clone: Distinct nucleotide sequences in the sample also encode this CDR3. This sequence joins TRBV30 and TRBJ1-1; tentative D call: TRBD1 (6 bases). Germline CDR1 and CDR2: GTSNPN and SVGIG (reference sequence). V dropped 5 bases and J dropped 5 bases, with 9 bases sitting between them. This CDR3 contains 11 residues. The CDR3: CAWGRGTEAFF. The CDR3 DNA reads TGTGCCTGGGGGAGGGGGACTGAAGCTTTCTTT.

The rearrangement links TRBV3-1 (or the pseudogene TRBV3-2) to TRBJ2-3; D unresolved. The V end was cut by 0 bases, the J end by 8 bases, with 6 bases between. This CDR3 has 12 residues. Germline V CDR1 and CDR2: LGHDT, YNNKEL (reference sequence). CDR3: CASSQDPTTQYF. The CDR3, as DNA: TGTGCCAGCAGCCAAGATCCTACTACGCAGTATTTT.

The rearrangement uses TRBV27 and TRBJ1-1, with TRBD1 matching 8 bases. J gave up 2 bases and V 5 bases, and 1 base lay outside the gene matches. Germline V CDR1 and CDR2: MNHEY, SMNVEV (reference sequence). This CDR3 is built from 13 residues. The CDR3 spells CASSGQGNTEAFF. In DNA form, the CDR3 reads TGTGCCAGCAGTGGACAGGGTAACACTGAAGCTTTCTTT.

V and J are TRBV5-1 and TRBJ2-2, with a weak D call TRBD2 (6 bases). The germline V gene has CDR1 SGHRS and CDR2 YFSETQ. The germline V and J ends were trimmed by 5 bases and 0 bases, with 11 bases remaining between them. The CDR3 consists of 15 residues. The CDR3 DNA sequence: TGCGCCAGCAGACCGGGACTTGCGAACACCGGGGAGCTGTTTTTT. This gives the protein CASRPGLANTGELFF.